A single T cell receptor beta chain is shown here with its context. Clones were read by immunoSEQ multiplex PCR, and TCRdb kept only the in-frame ones, dropping some. The repertoire consists of 150,000 to 200,000 clones, with roughly nine tenths occurring once and the leading ten covering roughly 2.2%. These data come from a study of blood T cell repertoires in COVID-19. Trimming removed 1 base from V and 7 bases from J, with 15 bases in between. The germline V gene has CDR1 SGHRS and CDR2 YFSETQ. CDR3 length: 15 amino acids. Sequences were obtained from peripheral blood. This clonotype was sampled from a man between 65 and 85 years old with active or convalescent COVID-19. The rearrangement links TRBV5-1 to TRBJ2-1; D is perhaps TRBD2 (6 bases). The CDR3 is CASSLWGETRNEQFF. The CDR3 DNA reads TGCGCCAGCAGCTTGTGGGGGGAGACCCGTAATGAGCAGTTCTTC.